Listed here is a single TCR beta chain. Its antigen remains unknown. The data were obtained in a study of shared clonotypes between healthy human individuals. Looking at the study overall: Donors were two women and a few men aged 18 to 49.

Original processing notes: In the immunoSEQ data, sequences were junction-only and lacked quality scores, so filtering differed. The assay was immunoSEQ multiplex PCR, and TCRdb's table has in-frame clones only and misses some. From that table come the V and J calls and clone size; the DNA was used to work out D and trimming. The table records about 680,000 clones, approximately 79% of them present only once. The germline gives CDR1 LGHNA, CDR2 YNFKEQ. The CDR3 contains 16 residues. V dropped 5 bases and J dropped 3 bases, with 14 bases sitting between them. Participating donors were healthy, HIV-negative adults free of recent acute infections or vaccinations. Study results and caveats: Shared clonotypes across all four donors exceeded non-shared ones in generation probability.

Sequencing was performed on memory CD4+ T cells sorted from blood. The subset was: CD45RA-negative fraction. V gene TRBV4-2 combines with J gene TRBJ1-6; no reliable D call. This sequence originates from a woman in her 30s in good health. CDR3 nucleotide sequence: TGTGCCAGCAGCACCGGGAGGGTCGGCTATAATTCACCCCTCCACTTT. Amino acid sequence: CASSTGRVGYNSPLHF.